The sequence of this T cell receptor (beta chain) was determined in a study of OX40 agonist ivuxolimab in advanced cancers. Regarding the study as a whole: Relatively little clonal expansion, among the lowest observed, appeared in partial responders at 0.1-3.0 mg/kg. At 0.1 to 3.0 mg/kg and by week 6, clonal expansion occurred in CD4+ and CD8+ blood T cells.

If patients had autoimmune disease history or systemic immunosuppression, they were excluded. CDR3 length equals 13 residues. From germline, CDR1 is SGHAT and CDR2 FQNNGV. V was pared by 3 bases and J by 10 bases, with 6 bases of the junction left unmatched. The sample holds a few counts of this clone. As yet, its antigen is unknown. Generated by immunoSEQ multiplex PCR, the TCRdb table keeps only in-frame clones and is missing some. The table records about 42,000 clones, approximately 90% of them present only once. Material: CD4+ or CD8+ T cells sorted from blood, obtained in a trial of the OX40 agonist ivuxolimab. This receptor was identified in an adult with an advanced solid tumor such as melanoma, head and neck, liver or kidney cancer. The chain carries TRBV11-2 and TRBJ2-1, with TRBD1 matching 7 bases. In nucleotides, the CDR3 is TGTGCCAGCAGCTTTGACAGGGATGAGGAGCAGTTCTTC. This encodes CASSFDRDEEQFF.